These 14 T cell receptor beta chains share one sample of origin, sequenced in a study of Tregs in tolerant kidney transplant recipients. Profiled with immunoSEQ multiplex PCR; TCRdb holds only in-frame clones, not every one. Here the sample spans 95,000 to 120,000 clones, nearly 90% being singletons. The sequencing here drew on CD4+ T cells from blood, taken before the transplant. These receptor sequences come from a human donor who received a combined kidney and bone marrow transplant.

This clone appeared a single time. The chain carries TRBV9 and TRBJ2-5, with D possibly being TRBD2 (7 bases). The germline CDR1 and CDR2 sequences are SGDLS and YYNGEE. Trimming took off 4 bases at V and 0 bases at J, with 13 bases between the two ends. This CDR3 is built from 15 residues. CDR3 nucleotides: TGTGCCAGCAGCCCCCGAGGGGGGGACCAAGAGACCCAGTACTTC. It encodes CASSPRGGDQETQYF.

The chain employs TRBV30 and TRBJ1-1; 7 bases match TRBD1. The CDR3 contains 12 residues. From germline, CDR1 is GTSNPN and CDR2 SVGIG (reference sequence). The junction had 3 bases not matched to a gene; V was cut back by 7 bases and J by 1 base. CDR3 DNA: TGTGCCTTGGGACAGACGAACACTGAAGCTTTCTTT. Its translation is CALGQTNTEAFF.

This chain uses TRBV7-8 with TRBJ1-4, with a tentative D call TRBD1 (6 bases). Per germline, CDR1 SGHVS and CDR2 FQNEAQ. The CDR3 runs 14 residues. Between the trimmed V and J ends, which lost 4 bases and 5 bases, there was a span of 11 bases. The chain's CDR3 is CASSSGGGNEKLFF. CDR3 in DNA: TGTGCCAGCAGCTCGGGAGGGGGGAATGAAAAACTGTTTTTT.

The CDR3 loop reads CASSLASTSSTDTQYF. Here the CDR3 DNA reads TGTGCCAGCAGCTTGGCCTCGACATCGAGCACAGATACGCAGTATTTT. The chain links TRBV5-4 to TRBJ2-3; D is ambiguous. The germline CDR1 and CDR2 sequences are SGHNT and YYREEE (reference sequence). Trimming took off 0 bases at V and 0 bases at J, with 11 bases between the two ends. This CDR3 has 16 residues.

CDR3 bases: TGTGCCATCGGCGGTGAACCGGGCACTGAAGCTTTCTTT. Translated: CAIGGEPGTEAFF. The chain uses TRBV10-3 and TRBJ1-1; D not resolved. The CDR3 length is 13 residues. The V gene lost 8 bases and the J gene lost 4 bases, with 14 bases spanning the gap. Germline V lookup: CDR1 ENHRY, CDR2 SYGVKD.

The V gene is TRBV19, the J gene TRBJ1-3; D is undetermined. The germline V and J ends were trimmed by 3 bases and 0 bases, with 9 bases remaining between them. Germline-derived CDR1 and CDR2 are LNHDA and SQIVND (reference sequence). The length of the CDR3 is 15 residues. The CDR3 loop is CASSITWSSGNTIYF. DNA for the CDR3: TGTGCCAGTAGTATTACTTGGAGCTCTGGAAACACCATATATTTT.

This chain joins TRBV7-6 and TRBJ1-3, with D possibly matching TRBD1 (5 bases). The CDR3 length is 17 residues. Per germline, CDR1 SGHVS and CDR2 FNYEAQ. V was shortened by 5 bases and J by 0 bases, with 17 bases between the two germline ends. The CDR3 loop is CASSPFQGGVSGNTIYF. The CDR3 DNA follows: TGTGCCAGCAGCCCATTTCAGGGCGGGGTCTCTGGAAACACCATATATTTT.

This sequence joins TRBV7-8 and TRBJ2-5; D ambiguous. The germline V and J ends were trimmed by 8 bases and 2 bases, with 12 bases remaining between them. Germline CDR1 SGHVS, CDR2 FQNEAQ. The CDR3 sequence is 13 residues long. CDR3 region: CASCSGWQETQYF. CDR3 bases: TGTGCCAGCTGTTCAGGTTGGCAAGAGACCCAGTACTTC.

The chain employs TRBV27 and TRBJ2-1; 13 bases are shared with TRBD2. CDR3 length equals 16 residues. Trimming cost V 6 bases and J 7 bases; bases outside gene matches: 9. Germline V CDR1 and CDR2: MNHEY, SMNVEV (reference sequence). For the CDR3, the DNA is TGTGCCAGCAGCAGACTCGGGACTAGCGGGAAAAATGAGCAGTTCTTC. Its translation: CASSRLGTSGKNEQFF.

The chain has TRBV4-3 and TRBJ2-3; weak D call: TRBD2 (6 bases). This CDR3 is 12 amino acids long. The germline V and J ends were trimmed by 7 bases and 5 bases, with 10 bases remaining between them. Germline assignment: CDR1 LGHNA and CDR2 YSLEER. CDR3 sequence (DNA): TGCGCCAGCAACTCCGGGAGAGATACGCAGTATTTT. As protein: CASNSGRDTQYF.

This clone has a handful of counts. The gene calls are TRBV18 and TRBJ2-2, with 7 nucleotides matching TRBD1. The CDR3 is 16 residues long. V dropped 3 bases and J dropped 0; count of bases not matched to a gene: 4. Germline V CDR1 and CDR2: KGHSH, LQKENI. The CDR3 DNA is TGTGCCAGCTCACCGGGGACAGCCGCGAACACCGGGGAGCTGTTTTTT. Its translation: CASSPGTAANTGELFF. The whole variable domain, remainder taken from reference TRBV18 and TRBJ2-2, is NAGVMQNPRHLVRRRGQEARLRCSPMKGHSHVYWYRQLPEEGLKFMVYLQKENIIDESGMPKERFSAEFPKEGPSILRIQQVVRGDSAAYFCASSPGTAANTGELFFGEGSRLTVL.

The genes are TRBV7-9 and TRBJ1-2; D is unclear. Trimming stripped 0 bases from V and 5 bases from J, with 7 bases between. Germline CDR1 reads SEHNR; CDR2 reads FQNEAQ (reference sequence). This CDR3 is built from 13 residues. CDR3 region: CASSLALPYGYTF. CDR3 sequence (DNA): TGTGCCAGCAGCTTAGCACTGCCATATGGCTACACCTTC.

The genes are TRBV4-2 and TRBJ2-7; 7 positions match TRBD1. Unmatched junction bases numbered 9, after V lost 4 bases and J lost 3 bases. CDR3 length: 15 residues. Germline CDR1 reads LGHNA; CDR2 reads YNFKEQ. The CDR3 sequence is CASSLRDSGDYEQYF. Written as DNA, the CDR3 is TGTGCCAGCAGCCTTCGGGACAGCGGAGACTACGAGCAGTACTTC.

Note on this clone: Other DNA sequences in the sample encode the same CDR3. The gene calls are TRBV2 and TRBJ1-5; TRBD1 aligns across 9 bases. The CDR3 loop spans 18 amino acids. With 2 bases clipped from V and 3 bases from J, the junction kept 11 bases outside the gene matches. The germline V gene encodes CDR1 SNHLY and CDR2 FYNNEI. In DNA, the CDR3 is TGTGCCAGCAGTGAACCAGACAGGGGGACGAGAACCAATCAGCCCCAGCATTTT. It is translated as CASSEPDRGTRTNQPQHF.